The 2 T cell receptor beta chains listed next were all sequenced from one sample in a study of breast tumors, draining lymph nodes, adjacent tissues. Axillary draining lymph nodes of breast cancer patients supplied the node samples. TCRdb re-called the multiplex PCR reads with MiXCR, one entry per CDR3 protein. This table has approximately 250,000 distinct CDR3 sequences, approximately 36% appearing once. The source material was axillary lymph node tissue. The receptors stem from a female donor with breast cancer. Some clones in this sample may be carry-over from other donors' samples.

In this sample, this clonotype turned up many times. The rearrangement uses TRBV9 and TRBJ1-2; 9 bases are a match to TRBD1. The CDR3 has 16 residues. Germline CDR1 reads SGDLS; CDR2 reads YYNGEE. J was trimmed by 2 bases and V by 4 bases; bases with no gene match: 9. The CDR3 coding sequence is TGTGCCAGCAGCCCGGGGGGGACAGGGTTAAACTATGGCTACACCTTC. Protein sequence: CASSPGGTGLNYGYTF.

Ten or more counts support this clonotype. This chain joins TRBV10-2 and TRBJ2-2, with a tentative D call TRBD2 (7 bases). The ends were cut back, 2 bases at V and 5 bases at J, with 24 bases in the middle. In germline, CDR1 is WSHSY, CDR2 SAAADI. CDR3 length: 19 residues. The CDR3 nucleotides are TGCGCCAGCAGTGAGAGGCTTTGGTCGGGGGGCGACCTTACCGGGGAGCTGTTTTTT. It is translated as CASSERLWSGGDLTGELFF.